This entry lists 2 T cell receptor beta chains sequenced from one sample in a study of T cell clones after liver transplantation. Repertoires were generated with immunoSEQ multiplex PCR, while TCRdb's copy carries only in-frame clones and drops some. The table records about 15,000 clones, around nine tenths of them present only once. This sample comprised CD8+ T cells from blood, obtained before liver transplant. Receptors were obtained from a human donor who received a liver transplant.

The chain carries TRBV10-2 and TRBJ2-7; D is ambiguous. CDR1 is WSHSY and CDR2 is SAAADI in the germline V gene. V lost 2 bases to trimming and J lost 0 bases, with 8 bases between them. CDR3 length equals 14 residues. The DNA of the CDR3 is TGCGCCAGCAGTGAGCCAAGGGACTCCTACGAGCAGTACTTC. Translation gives CASSEPRDSYEQYF.

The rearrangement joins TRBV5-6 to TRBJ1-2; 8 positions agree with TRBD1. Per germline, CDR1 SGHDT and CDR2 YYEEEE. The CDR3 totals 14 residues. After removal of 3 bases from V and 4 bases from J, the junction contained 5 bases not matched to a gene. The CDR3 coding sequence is TGTGCCAGCAGCTGGCAGGGACAGGCCTATGGCTACACCTTC. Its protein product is CASSWQGQAYGYTF.